One sample yielded the 24 T cell receptor beta chains listed below, sequenced in a study of T cells in Graves' hyperthyroidism and ophthalmopathy. Researchers took RNA transcripts and amplified the TCR beta CDR3 regions from them. With the HTBI primer set, the TCR CDR3 went through a first round of RT-PCR. TCRdb called the multiplex PCR reads again in MiXCR, with one record for every CDR3 protein. The sample contains approximately 620,000 distinct CDR3 sequences, about a sixth of which appear only once. Sequenced input: blood. The receptor set was obtained from a woman in her thirties or forties with Graves' ophthalmopathy.

As concerns this clonotype: It may be a read error: a sequence one base away is much more abundant. This chain connects TRBV6-1 to TRBJ2-1; tentative D call: TRBD2 (5 bases). The CDR3 contains 16 residues. CDR1 MNHNS and CDR2 SASEGT come from the germline V gene. Between the trimmed V and J ends, which lost 5 bases and 3 bases, there was a span of 17 bases. CDR3 amino acids: CASSIPTGTGYNEQFF. The CDR3 DNA reads TGTGCCAGCAGTATTCCGACGGGAACCGGCTACAATGAGCAGTTCTTC.

This clonotype was counted many times. J is TRBJ2-2 and V is TRBV27, with 8 nucleotides matching TRBD1. CDR3 size: 14 residues. V trimming: 4 bases; J trimming: 5 bases; junction bases outside the gene matches: 3. The germline V gene has CDR1 MNHEY and CDR2 SMNVEV (reference sequence). Here the CDR3 reads CASSSGTGTGELFF. CDR3 DNA sequence: TGTGCCAGCAGTTCCGGGACAGGTACCGGGGAGCTGTTTTTT.

This clonotype was seen at least ten times. The chain recombines TRBV7-2 with TRBJ1-4, with a tentative D call TRBD1 (5 bases). Looked up from germline, CDR1 is SGHTA and CDR2 is FQGNSA. V gave up 0 bases and J gave up 0 bases, with 11 bases separating them. The CDR3 covers 17 residues. This CDR3 reads CASSLARRGATNEKLFF. CDR3 coding DNA: TGTGCCAGCAGCTTAGCGCGAAGGGGTGCAACTAATGAAAAACTGTTTTTT.

In its sample, this clonotype was seen once. V gene TRBV30 combines with J gene TRBJ2-1, with D hard to call. Germline loops: CDR1 GTSNPN, CDR2 SVGIG (reference sequence). Trimming stripped 0 bases from V and 0 bases from J, with 6 bases between. This CDR3 has 14 residues. CDR3 in DNA: TGTGCCTGGAGTGTAGCTAGCTCCTACAATGAGCAGTTCTTC. Its translation: CAWSVASSYNEQFF.

In its sample, this clonotype was seen many times. For the CDR3, the DNA is TGTGCCAGCAGCTTGGAACCGGGACTAGGGACCTACGAGCAGTACTTC. Translated, it gives CASSLEPGLGTYEQYF. The chain joins TRBV7-9 to TRBJ2-7, with 8 nucleotides matching TRBD2. Trimming took 3 bases from V and 2 from J; bases not matched to a gene: 9. Germline CDR1 and CDR2: SEHNR and FQNEAQ (reference sequence). CDR3 size: 16 residues.

Ten or more counts support this clonotype. This rearrangement joins TRBV27 to TRBJ2-1; D unclear. The V gene lost 7 bases and the J gene lost 5 bases, with 18 bases spanning the gap. The CDR3 consists of 15 residues. Germline CDR1 and CDR2: MNHEY and SMNVEV (reference sequence). In DNA form, the CDR3 reads TGTGCCAGCACCCTACGTTCTAGGTTGCACAATGAGCAGTTCTTC. This encodes CASTLRSRLHNEQFF.

This clonotype was counted many times. V and J are TRBV3-1 and TRBJ2-1; D is unclear. This CDR3 is 16 amino acids long. V was shortened by 2 bases and J by 6 bases, with 17 bases between the two germline ends. Germline V gives CDR1 LGHDT, CDR2 YNNKEL (reference sequence). CDR3 sequence (DNA): TGTGCCAGCAGCCAATCCCCGAGGCTAGTAGGCAATGAGCAGTTCTTC. Amino acid sequence: CASSQSPRLVGNEQFF.

This clonotype showed up many times. J is TRBJ1-1 and V is TRBV15; D may be TRBD1 (5 bases). CDR1 is LNHNV and CDR2 is YYDKDF in the germline V gene (reference sequence). Trimming removed 0 bases from V and 1 base from J, with 15 bases in between. The CDR3 spans 17 residues. CDR3 region: CATSRDLSGGGNTEAFF. The CDR3 region has the DNA TGTGCCACCAGCAGAGATCTCTCCGGGGGTGGGAACACTGAAGCTTTCTTT.

DNA of the CDR3: TGTGCCAGCAGAGGGACAGGGGAGTCCTACGAGCAGTACTTC. Its protein is CASRGTGESYEQYF. V usage is TRBV3-1 and J usage is TRBJ2-7, with 10 bases fitting TRBD1. The CDR3 length is 14 residues. Per germline, CDR1 LGHDT and CDR2 YNNKEL (reference sequence). The trim removed 6 bases at V and 1 base at J, leaving 3 bases unmatched.

In its sample, this clonotype was seen once. V usage is TRBV5-5 and J usage is TRBJ2-1; 10 bases are shared with TRBD1. Trimming cost V 3 bases and J 6 bases; bases outside gene matches: 6. There are 15 residues in the CDR3. In germline, CDR1 is SGHKS, CDR2 YYEKEE (reference sequence). CDR3 protein: CASSSTGGAVNEQFF. The CDR3 DNA reads as TGTGCCAGCAGCTCGACAGGGGGCGCCGTCAATGAGCAGTTCTTC. Filled out from reference TRBV5-5 and TRBJ2-1, the complete variable domain reads DAGVTQSPTHLIKTRGQQVTLRCSPISGHKSVSWYQQVLGQGPQFIFQYYEKEERGRGNFPDRFSARQFPNYSSELNVNALLLGDSALYLCASSSTGGAVNEQFFGPGTRLTVL.

V is TRBV4-1 and J is TRBJ2-5, with a tentative D call TRBD1 (5 bases). V was pared by 0 bases and J by 0 bases, with 14 bases between. Germline V CDR1 and CDR2: MGHRA, YSYEKL. This CDR3 spans 17 amino acids. DNA for the CDR3: TGCGCCAGCAGCCAAGATCGACAGACAGTTTACCAAGAGACCCAGTACTTC. Amino acids: CASSQDRQTVYQETQYF.

This clonotype was seen ten or more times. V and J are TRBV11-2 and TRBJ2-2, with 8 positions matching TRBD1. In germline, CDR1 is SGHAT, CDR2 FQNNGV. The CDR3 extends over 16 amino acids. V shed 3 bases, J shed 10 bases, and the junction held 13 bases outside the gene matches. This CDR3 reads CASSFDQGAWDVELFF. The CDR3 coding sequence is TGTGCCAGCAGCTTTGATCAGGGGGCGTGGGACGTGGAGCTGTTTTTT.

This clonotype was observed at least ten times. This chain connects TRBV2 to TRBJ2-1; tentative D call: TRBD2 (6 bases). Trimming took off 3 bases at V and 3 bases at J, with 9 bases between the two ends. CDR3 length: 14 amino acids. CDR1 is SNHLY and CDR2 is FYNNEI in the germline V gene. CDR3 region: CASSDSGDYNEQFF. CDR3 bases: TGTGCCAGCAGTGATAGCGGAGACTACAATGAGCAGTTCTTC.

This clonotype has more than one count but fewer than ten. This chain joins TRBV30 and TRBJ2-6; D not certain. The CDR3 contains 14 residues. V gave up 0 bases and J gave up 4 bases, with 7 bases separating them. Germline CDR1 and CDR2: GTSNPN and SVGIG (reference sequence). The CDR3 loop reads CAWSVIAGANVLTF. The CDR3 coding sequence is TGTGCCTGGAGTGTAATTGCCGGGGCCAACGTCCTGACTTTC.

V usage is TRBV2 and J usage is TRBJ2-5, with D perhaps TRBD2 (8 bases). Deletions cut 10 bases from V and 2 bases from J, with 20 bases between. The CDR3 contains 15 residues. Per germline, CDR1 SNHLY and CDR2 FYNNEI. CDR3 sequence reads: CATSGGLVLQETQYF. DNA of the CDR3: TGTGCCACCTCAGGGGGACTAGTCCTTCAAGAGACCCAGTACTTC.

The rearrangement links TRBV7-9 to TRBJ2-3; either TRBD1 or TRBD2 may fit D (5 bases each). Germline assignment: CDR1 SEHNR and CDR2 FQNEAQ (reference sequence). The V and J ends lost 1 base and 2 bases respectively, with 16 bases between them. CDR3 length: 17 residues. CDR3 protein: CASSLGRGPASTDTQYF. CDR3 nucleotide sequence: TGTGCCAGCAGCTTAGGTAGGGGACCCGCATCCACAGATACGCAGTATTTT.

Here the CDR3 DNA reads TGTGCCAGTAGTATAGCTGGTAGCAGGTATGAGCAGTTCTTC. Its translation is CASSIAGSRYEQFF. The rearrangement uses TRBV19 and TRBJ2-1; unclear D gene. This CDR3 region has 14 residues. V shed 1 base and J shed 8 bases, with 12 bases lying between them. The germline V gene has CDR1 LNHDA and CDR2 SQIVND (reference sequence). Complete variable domain (other parts from reference TRBV19 and TRBJ2-1): DGGITQSPKYLFRKEGQNVTLSCEQNLNHDAMYWYRQDPGQGLRLIYYSQIVNDFQKGDIAEGYSVSREKKESFPLTVTSAQKNPTAFYLCASSIAGSRYEQFFGPGTRLTVL.

This chain joins TRBV6-2 or TRBV6-3 and TRBJ1-3; a weak D match, TRBD1 (6 bases). Germline CDR1 reads MNHEY; CDR2 reads SVGEGT. This CDR3 region has 15 residues. Trimming took 4 bases from V and 4 from J, leaving 14 bases between them. CDR3 protein: CASSLLQGNGNTIYF. The CDR3 nucleotides read TGTGCCAGCAGTTTGTTACAGGGAAACGGAAACACCATATATTTT.

This sequence joins TRBV28 and TRBJ1-5; 8 bases are a match to TRBD1. The V segment lost 2 bases and the J segment 0 bases; nucleotides outside the gene matches: 12. CDR3 length: 19 residues. Per the germline V gene, CDR1 is MDHEN and CDR2 is SYDVKM. CDR3 coding DNA: TGTGCCAGCAGTTTAGTGGAGTTCGGGACAGGATATAGCAATCAGCCCCAGCATTTT. This gives the protein CASSLVEFGTGYSNQPQHF.

This clonotype has a count of ten or more. This sequence joins TRBV15 and TRBJ1-1; 7 bases agree with TRBD1. Germline lookup yields CDR1 LNHNV and CDR2 YYDKDF (reference sequence). The length of the CDR3 is 15 residues. After removal of 5 bases from V and 3 bases from J, the junction contained 9 bases not matched to a gene. The CDR3, as DNA: TGTGCCACCAGCCGCTGGACAGGCAGTTACACTGAAGCTTTCTTT. Translating it yields CATSRWTGSYTEAFF.

This clonotype has more than one count but fewer than ten. The chain has TRBV15 and TRBJ1-1, with no clear D. The length of the CDR3 is 13 residues. With 0 bases removed from V and 0 bases from J, the gap between germline ends came to 2 bases. CDR1 is LNHNV, CDR2 YYDKDF, per germline (reference sequence). Written as DNA, the CDR3 is TGTGCCACCAGCAGAGACATGAACACTGAAGCTTTCTTT. This codes for CATSRDMNTEAFF.

In this sample, this clonotype turned up many times. The gene calls are TRBV7-3 and TRBJ2-7; D unclear. From germline, CDR1 is SGHTA and CDR2 FQGTGA. V was shortened by 6 bases and J by 7 bases, with 13 bases between the two germline ends. This CDR3 contains 12 residues. The CDR3 here is CASSLAGGEQYF. In nucleotides, the CDR3 is TGTGCCAGCAGTTTAGCCGGCGGAGAGCAGTACTTC. The whole variable domain, filled in from reference TRBV7-3 and TRBJ2-7, reads GAGVSQTPSNKVTEKGKYVELRCDPISGHTALYWYRQSLGQGPEFLIYFQGTGAADDSGLPNDRFFAVRPEGSVSTLKIQRTERGDSAVYLCASSLAGGEQYFGPGTRLTVT.

This clonotype was seen only a few times. The chain is built from TRBV6-1 and TRBJ2-7; 7 nucleotides align to TRBD2. This CDR3 region has 13 residues. The trim removed 4 bases at V and 2 bases at J, leaving 2 bases unmatched. Per the germline V gene, CDR1 is MNHNS and CDR2 is SASEGT. CDR3 sequence reads: CASSVRGTYEQYF. Written as DNA, the CDR3 is TGTGCCAGCAGTGTGCGGGGGACCTACGAGCAGTACTTC.

This chain links TRBV6-9 with TRBJ2-3, with D hard to call. The CDR3 spans 15 residues. Germline V CDR1 and CDR2: MNHGY, SVAAGI. Between the trimmed V and J ends, which lost 3 bases and 4 bases, there was a span of 14 bases. The CDR3 loop is CASSYDWGFADTQYF. In nucleotides, the CDR3 is TGTGCCAGCAGTTACGACTGGGGTTTCGCAGATACGCAGTATTTT.